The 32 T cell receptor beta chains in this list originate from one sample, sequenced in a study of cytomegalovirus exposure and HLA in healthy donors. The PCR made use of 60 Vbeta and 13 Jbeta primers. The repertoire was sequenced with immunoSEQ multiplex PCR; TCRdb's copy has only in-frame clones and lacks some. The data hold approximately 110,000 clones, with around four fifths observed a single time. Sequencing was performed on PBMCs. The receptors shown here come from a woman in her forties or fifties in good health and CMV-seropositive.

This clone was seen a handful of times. The chain's CDR3 is CATALQGDGEQYF. CDR3 bases: TGTGCCACCGCTCTCCAGGGGGATGGTGAGCAGTACTTC. The J gene is TRBJ2-7, the V gene TRBV15; 7 bases line up with TRBD1. Germline CDR1 reads LNHNV; CDR2 reads YYDKDF (reference sequence). The J segment lost 7 bases and the V segment lost 8 bases, leaving 11 bases of the junction unmatched. This CDR3 region has 13 residues.

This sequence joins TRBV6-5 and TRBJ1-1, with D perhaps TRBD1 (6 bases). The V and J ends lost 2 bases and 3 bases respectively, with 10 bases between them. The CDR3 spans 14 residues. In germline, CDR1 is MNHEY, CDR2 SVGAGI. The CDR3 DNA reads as TGTGCCAGCAGTTACGCGGGGGCCGACACTGAAGCTTTCTTT. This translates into CASSYAGADTEAFF.

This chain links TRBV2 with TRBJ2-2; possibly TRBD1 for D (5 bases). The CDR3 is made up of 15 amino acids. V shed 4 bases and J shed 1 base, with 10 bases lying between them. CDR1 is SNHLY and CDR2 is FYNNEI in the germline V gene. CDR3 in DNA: TGTGCCAGCAGTGTTGGGCAGGGGAACACCGGGGAGCTGTTTTTT. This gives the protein CASSVGQGNTGELFF.

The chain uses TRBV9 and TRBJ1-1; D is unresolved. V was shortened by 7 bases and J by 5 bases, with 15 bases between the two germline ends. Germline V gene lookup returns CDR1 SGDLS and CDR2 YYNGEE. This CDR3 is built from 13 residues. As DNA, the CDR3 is TGTGCCAGCGCCCGGAGTGATGGGACTGAAGCTTTCTTT. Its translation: CASARSDGTEAFF.

In DNA, the CDR3 is TGCGCCAGATCATTGAACACTGAAGCTTTCTTT. Its translation is CARSLNTEAFF. The chain has TRBV23-1 and TRBJ1-1, with unresolved D. TRBV23-1 is an ORF, and what it does is uncertain. The CDR3 consists of 11 residues. Deletions cut 9 bases from V and 0 bases from J, with 5 bases between.

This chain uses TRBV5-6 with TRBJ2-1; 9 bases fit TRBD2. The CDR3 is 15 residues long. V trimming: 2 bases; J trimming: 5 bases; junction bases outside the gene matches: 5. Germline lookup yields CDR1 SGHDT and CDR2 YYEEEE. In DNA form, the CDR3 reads TGTGCCAGCAGCTTCGGGACTAGCCTGGACAATGAGCAGTTCTTC. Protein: CASSFGTSLDNEQFF.

As DNA, the CDR3 is TGTGCCAGCAGTGAGACAGGGGGCGGTGGCTACACCTTC. Protein product: CASSETGGGGYTF. The chain combines TRBV6-1 with TRBJ1-2, with 10 bases identical to TRBD1. The V segment lost 3 bases and the J segment 7 bases; nucleotides outside the gene matches: 2. The CDR3 loop spans 13 amino acids. CDR1 is MNHNS, CDR2 SASEGT, per germline.

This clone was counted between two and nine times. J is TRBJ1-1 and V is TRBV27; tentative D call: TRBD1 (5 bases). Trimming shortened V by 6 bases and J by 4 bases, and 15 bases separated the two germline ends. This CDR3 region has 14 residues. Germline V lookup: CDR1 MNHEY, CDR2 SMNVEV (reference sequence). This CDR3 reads CASRNLGGTTEAFF. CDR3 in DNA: TGTGCCAGCAGGAACCTGGGAGGGACCACTGAAGCTTTCTTT.

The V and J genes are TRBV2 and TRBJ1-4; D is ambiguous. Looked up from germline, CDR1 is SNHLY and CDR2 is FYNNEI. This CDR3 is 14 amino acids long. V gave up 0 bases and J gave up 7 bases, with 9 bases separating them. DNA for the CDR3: TGTGCCAGCAGTGAAGCGAGGGCTGTTGAAAAACTGTTTTTT. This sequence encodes CASSEARAVEKLFF.

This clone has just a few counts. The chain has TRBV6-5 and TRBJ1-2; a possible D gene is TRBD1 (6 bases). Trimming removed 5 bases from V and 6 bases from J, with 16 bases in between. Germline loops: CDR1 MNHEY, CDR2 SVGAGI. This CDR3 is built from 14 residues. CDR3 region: CASSLIPGANGYTF. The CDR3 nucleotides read TGTGCCAGCAGTCTGATTCCAGGGGCAAATGGCTACACCTTC.

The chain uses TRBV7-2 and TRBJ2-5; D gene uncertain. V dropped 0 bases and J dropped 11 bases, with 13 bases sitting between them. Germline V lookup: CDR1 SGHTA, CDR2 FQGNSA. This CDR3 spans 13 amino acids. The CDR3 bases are TGTGCCAGCAGCTTAGCGGCCAGGCAAGAGCAGTACTTC. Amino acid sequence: CASSLAARQEQYF.

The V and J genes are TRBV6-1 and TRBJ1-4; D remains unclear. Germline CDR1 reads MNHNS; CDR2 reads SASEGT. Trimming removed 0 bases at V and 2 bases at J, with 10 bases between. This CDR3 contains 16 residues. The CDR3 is CASSEATGRTNEKLFF. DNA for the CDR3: TGTGCCAGCAGTGAAGCCACGGGAAGGACTAATGAAAAACTGTTTTTT.

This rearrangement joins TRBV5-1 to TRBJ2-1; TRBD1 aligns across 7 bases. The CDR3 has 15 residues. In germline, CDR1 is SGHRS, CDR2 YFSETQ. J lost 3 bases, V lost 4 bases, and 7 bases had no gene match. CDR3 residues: CASSPTRQGYNEQFF. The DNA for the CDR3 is TGCGCCAGCAGCCCCACCCGACAGGGCTACAATGAGCAGTTCTTC.

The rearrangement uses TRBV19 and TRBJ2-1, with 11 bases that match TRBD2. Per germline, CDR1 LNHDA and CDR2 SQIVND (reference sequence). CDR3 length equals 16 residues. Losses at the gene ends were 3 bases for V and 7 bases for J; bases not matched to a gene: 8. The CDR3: CASSMSGLAVSNEQFF. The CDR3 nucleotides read TGTGCCAGTAGTATGTCGGGACTAGCGGTCAGTAATGAGCAGTTCTTC.

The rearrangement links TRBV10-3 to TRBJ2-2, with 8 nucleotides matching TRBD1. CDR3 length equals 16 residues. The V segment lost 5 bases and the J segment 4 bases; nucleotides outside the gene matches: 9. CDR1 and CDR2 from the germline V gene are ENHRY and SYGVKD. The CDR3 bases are TGTGCCATCAGTCCTAGGGCCAGGGGGCCCACCGGGGAGCTGTTTTTT. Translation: CAISPRARGPTGELFF.

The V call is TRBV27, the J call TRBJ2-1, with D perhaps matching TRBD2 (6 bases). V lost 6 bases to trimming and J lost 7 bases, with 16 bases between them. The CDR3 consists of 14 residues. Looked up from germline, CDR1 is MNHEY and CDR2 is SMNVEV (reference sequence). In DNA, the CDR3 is TGTGCCAGCAGCCCAATTAGCGGAGGAAATGAGCAGTTCTTC. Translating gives CASSPISGGNEQFF.

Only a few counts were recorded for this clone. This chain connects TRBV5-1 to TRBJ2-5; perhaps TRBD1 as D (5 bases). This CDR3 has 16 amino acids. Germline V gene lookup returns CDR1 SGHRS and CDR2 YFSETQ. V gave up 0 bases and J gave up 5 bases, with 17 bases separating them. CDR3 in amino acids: CASSLGGRARRETQYF. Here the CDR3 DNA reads TGCGCCAGCAGCTTGGGGGGCAGGGCCCGACGGGAGACCCAGTACTTC.

This chain's CDR3 is CSARGGDSYGYTF. CDR3 sequence (DNA): TGCAGCGCTAGAGGAGGGGATAGCTATGGCTACACCTTC. The chain joins TRBV29-1 to TRBJ1-2; tentatively, D is TRBD1 (5 bases). CDR3 size: 13 residues. Germline CDR1 and CDR2: SQVTM and ANQGSEA. Trimming pared 7 bases from V and 4 bases from J, leaving 16 bases between. Together with reference TRBV29-1 and TRBJ1-2, the CDR3 gives the full variable domain: SAVISQKPSRDICQRGTSLTIQCQVDSQVTMMFWYRQQPGQSLTLIATANQGSEATYESGFVIDKFPISRPNLTFSTLTVSNMSPEDSSIYLCSARGGDSYGYTFGSGTRLTVV.

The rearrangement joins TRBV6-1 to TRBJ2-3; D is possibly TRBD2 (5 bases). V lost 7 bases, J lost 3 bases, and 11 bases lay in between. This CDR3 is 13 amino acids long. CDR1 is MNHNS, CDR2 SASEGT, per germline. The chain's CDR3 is CASTSSGTDTQYF. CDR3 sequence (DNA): TGTGCCAGCACCTCATCGGGAACAGATACGCAGTATTTT.

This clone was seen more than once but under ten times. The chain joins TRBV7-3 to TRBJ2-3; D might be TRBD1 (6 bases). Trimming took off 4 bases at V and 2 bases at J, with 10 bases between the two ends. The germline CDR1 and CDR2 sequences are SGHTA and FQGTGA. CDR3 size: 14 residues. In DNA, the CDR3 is TGTGCCAGCAGCTCACAGGGCTACACAGATACGCAGTATTTT. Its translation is CASSSQGYTDTQYF.

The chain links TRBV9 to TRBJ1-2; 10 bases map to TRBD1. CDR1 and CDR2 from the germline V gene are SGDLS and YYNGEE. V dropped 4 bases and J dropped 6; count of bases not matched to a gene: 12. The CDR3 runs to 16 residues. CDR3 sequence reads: CASSRQPTGGLHGYTF. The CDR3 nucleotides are TGTGCCAGCAGCAGACAACCGACAGGGGGCTTACATGGCTACACCTTC. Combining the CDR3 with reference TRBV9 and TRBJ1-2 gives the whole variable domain DSGVTQTPKHLITATGQRVTLRCSPRSGDLSVYWYQQSLDQGLQFLIQYYNGEERAKGNILERFSAQQFPDLHSELNLSSLELGDSALYFCASSRQPTGGLHGYTFGSGTRLTVV.

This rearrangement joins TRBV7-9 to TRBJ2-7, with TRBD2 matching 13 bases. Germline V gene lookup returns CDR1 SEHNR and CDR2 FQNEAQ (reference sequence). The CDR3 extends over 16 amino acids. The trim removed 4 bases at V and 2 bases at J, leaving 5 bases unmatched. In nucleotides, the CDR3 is TGTGCCAGCAGCTCAAAGACTAGCGGGAGGACCTACGAGCAGTACTTC. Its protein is CASSSKTSGRTYEQYF. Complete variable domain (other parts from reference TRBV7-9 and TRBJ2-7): DTGVSQNPRHKITKRGQNVTFRCDPISEHNRLYWYRQTLGQGPEFLTYFQNEAQLEKSRLLSDRFSAERPKGSFSTLEIQRTEQGDSAMYLCASSSKTSGRTYEQYFGPGTRLTVT.

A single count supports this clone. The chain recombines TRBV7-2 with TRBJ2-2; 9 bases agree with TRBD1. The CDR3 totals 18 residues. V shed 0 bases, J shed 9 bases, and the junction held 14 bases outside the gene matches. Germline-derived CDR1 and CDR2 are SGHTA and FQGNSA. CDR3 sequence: CASSLAPRDRARDRELFF. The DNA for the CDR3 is TGTGCCAGCAGCTTAGCCCCAAGGGACAGGGCTAGGGACAGGGAGCTGTTTTTT.

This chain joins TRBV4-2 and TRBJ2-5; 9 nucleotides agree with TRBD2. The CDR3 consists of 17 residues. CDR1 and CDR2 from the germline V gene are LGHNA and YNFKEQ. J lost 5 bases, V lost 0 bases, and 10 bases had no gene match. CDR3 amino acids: CASSQEWGGGAEETQYF. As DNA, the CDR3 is TGTGCCAGCAGCCAAGAATGGGGCGGGGGGGCGGAGGAGACCCAGTACTTC.

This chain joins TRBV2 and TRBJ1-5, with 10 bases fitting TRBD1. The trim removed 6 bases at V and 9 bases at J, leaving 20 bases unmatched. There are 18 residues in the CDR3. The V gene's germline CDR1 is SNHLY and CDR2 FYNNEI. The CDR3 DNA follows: TGTGCCAGCAGCGGGAGGGCGGACAGGGGGGGCAATCAGTGGCCCCAGCATTTT. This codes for CASSGRADRGGNQWPQHF.

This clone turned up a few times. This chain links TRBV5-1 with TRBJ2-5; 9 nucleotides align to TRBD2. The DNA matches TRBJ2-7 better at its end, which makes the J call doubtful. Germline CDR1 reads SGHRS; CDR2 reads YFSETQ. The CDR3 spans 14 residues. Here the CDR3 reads CASSSGGGAGEQYF. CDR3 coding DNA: TGCGCCAGCAGCTCGGGCGGGGGGGCCGGCGAGCAGTACTTC.

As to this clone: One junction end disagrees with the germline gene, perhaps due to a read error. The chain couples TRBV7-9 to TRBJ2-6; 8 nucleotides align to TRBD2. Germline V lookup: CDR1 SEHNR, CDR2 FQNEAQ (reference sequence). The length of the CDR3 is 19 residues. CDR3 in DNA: TGTTCCAGCAGCTCTCGCCCCGGGACTAGTCGTTCTGGGACCAACGTCCTGACTTTC. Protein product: CSSSSRPGTSRSGTNVLTF.

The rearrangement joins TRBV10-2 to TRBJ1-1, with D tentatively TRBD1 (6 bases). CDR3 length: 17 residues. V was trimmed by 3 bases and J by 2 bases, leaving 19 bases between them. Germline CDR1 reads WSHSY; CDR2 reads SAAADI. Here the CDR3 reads CASSDRRGGSRNTEAFF. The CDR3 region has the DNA TGCGCCAGCAGTGATCGGAGGGGGGGGAGTCGAAACACTGAAGCTTTCTTT.

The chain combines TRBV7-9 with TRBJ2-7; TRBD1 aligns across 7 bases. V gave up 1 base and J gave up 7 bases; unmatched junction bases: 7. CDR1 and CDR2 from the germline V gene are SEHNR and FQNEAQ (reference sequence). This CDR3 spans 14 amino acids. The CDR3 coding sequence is TGTGCCAGCAGCTTAGTAGACGGCAGGGGGGAGCAGTACTTC. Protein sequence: CASSLVDGRGEQYF.

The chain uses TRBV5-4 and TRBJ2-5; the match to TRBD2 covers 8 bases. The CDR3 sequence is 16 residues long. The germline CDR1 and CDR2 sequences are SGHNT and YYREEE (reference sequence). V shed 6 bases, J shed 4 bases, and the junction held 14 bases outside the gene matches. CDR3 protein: CASTSYSGIGGETQYF. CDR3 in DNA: TGTGCCAGCACCTCTTATAGCGGGATAGGGGGAGAGACCCAGTACTTC.

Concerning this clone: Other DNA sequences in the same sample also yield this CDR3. As DNA, the CDR3 is TGTGCCAGCAGCTTAACGGGGGGGTACGAGCAGTACTTC. Translated: CASSLTGGYEQYF. The chain has TRBV7-3 and TRBJ2-7; 7 bases agree with TRBD2. CDR3 length: 13 amino acids. Per the germline V gene, CDR1 is SGHTA and CDR2 is FQGTGA. V lost 0 bases, J lost 4 bases, and 0 bases stayed unmatched.

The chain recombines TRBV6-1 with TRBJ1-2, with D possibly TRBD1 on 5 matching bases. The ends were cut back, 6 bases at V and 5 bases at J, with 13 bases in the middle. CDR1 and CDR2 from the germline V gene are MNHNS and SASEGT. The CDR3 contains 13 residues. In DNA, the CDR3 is TGTGCCAGCAGCACCACAGGAATGTATGGCTACACCTTC. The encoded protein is CASSTTGMYGYTF.